What follows are 25 T cell receptor beta chains derived from one specimen sequenced in a study of blood T cell repertoires in COVID-19. Assay: immunoSEQ multiplex PCR; the TCRdb copy retains only in-frame clones and omits some. The sample records fewer than 350,000 clones, 86% being singletons. The sample was peripheral blood. The source is a man aged 40-55 years with active or convalescent COVID-19.

V and J are TRBV12-5 and TRBJ2-2; 10 bases are shared with TRBD2. V lost 6 bases and J lost 2; bases outside the gene matches: 6. This CDR3 region has 16 residues. Germline assignment: CDR1 LGHNT and CDR2 FRNRAP. This CDR3 is CASGWTSGLNTGELFF. The CDR3 DNA is TGTGCTAGTGGGTGGACTAGCGGCCTTAACACCGGGGAGCTGTTTTTT.

CDR3 region: CASSLGVLATEAFF. CDR3 nucleotide sequence: TGCGCCAGCAGCTTGGGGGTCTTAGCCACTGAAGCTTTCTTT. This sequence joins TRBV5-1 and TRBJ1-1, with D uncertain. This CDR3 contains 14 residues. V dropped 0 bases and J dropped 4 bases, with 10 bases sitting between them. CDR1 SGHRS and CDR2 YFSETQ come from the germline V gene.

V usage is TRBV9 and J usage is TRBJ1-5; D might be TRBD1 (6 bases). The CDR3 has 14 amino acids. V was shortened by 3 bases and J by 6 bases, with 13 bases between the two germline ends. Germline values: CDR1 SGDLS, CDR2 YYNGEE. The CDR3 DNA reads TGTGCCAGCAGCGCGACAGGATGGGGTCAGCCCCAGCATTTT. This codes for CASSATGWGQPQHF.

The chain recombines TRBV4-2 with TRBJ2-3, with 11 bases fitting TRBD2. The CDR3 is 18 residues long. Germline V lookup: CDR1 LGHNA, CDR2 YNFKEQ. Trimming cost V 0 bases and J 1 base; bases outside gene matches: 6. The CDR3 region is CASSQERIAGGGTDTQYF. The CDR3 nucleotides read TGTGCCAGCAGCCAAGAACGGATAGCGGGGGGGGGCACAGATACGCAGTATTTT.

The chain carries TRBV7-3 and TRBJ2-1; weak D call: TRBD2 (6 bases). This CDR3 comprises 17 residues. The V gene lost 1 base and the J gene lost 2 bases, with 15 bases spanning the gap. Germline V gene lookup returns CDR1 SGHTA and CDR2 FQGTGA. The DNA for the CDR3 is TGTGCCAGCAGCTTAAAACCCGCGGGGATGGCCTACAATGAGCAGTTCTTC. This gives the protein CASSLKPAGMAYNEQFF.

The table lists this clone with a few counts. The chain couples TRBV2 to TRBJ1-2; TRBD1 agrees at 7 bases. J gave up 7 bases and V 7 bases, and 6 bases lay outside the gene matches. Germline values: CDR1 SNHLY, CDR2 FYNNEI. The CDR3 length is 12 residues. CDR3 nucleotides: TGTGCCAGCAACCGACAGGGCGCTGGCTACACCTTC. Its protein product is CASNRQGAGYTF.

CDR3 nucleotides: TGTGCCAGCAGTTACGTCAGGGGGCAGGGAAACACCATATATTTT. Its translation: CASSYVRGQGNTIYF. The chain employs TRBV6-5 and TRBJ1-3; 8 nucleotides align to TRBD1. The V gene's germline CDR1 is MNHEY and CDR2 SVGAGI. CDR3 size: 15 residues. The trim removed 2 bases at V and 4 bases at J, leaving 4 bases unmatched.

This sequence joins TRBV7-8 and TRBJ2-7, with 15 bases lining up with TRBD2. CDR1 is SGHVS, CDR2 FQNEAQ, per germline. The CDR3 spans 15 residues. The J segment lost 6 bases and the V segment lost 4 bases, leaving 4 bases of the junction unmatched. CDR3 nucleotide sequence: TGTGCCAGCAGCTCGGGACTAGCGGGGGGCGGCGAGCAGTACTTC. It yields the protein CASSSGLAGGGEQYF.

This chain uses TRBV2 with TRBJ1-4; D not resolved. The CDR3 covers 15 residues. In germline, CDR1 is SNHLY, CDR2 FYNNEI. V was trimmed by 5 bases and J by 0 bases, leaving 10 bases between them. For the CDR3, the DNA is TGTGCCAGCAGTAGTCAGGTTGCAACTAATGAAAAACTGTTTTTT. Translation: CASSSQVATNEKLFF.

The chain has TRBV12-3 or TRBV12-4 and TRBJ2-7; D is possibly TRBD1 (6 bases). There are 13 residues in the CDR3. Trimming pared 3 bases from V and 3 bases from J, leaving 9 bases between. This CDR3 is CASSLGDNYEQYF. The CDR3 DNA reads TGTGCCAGCAGTTTGGGGGACAACTACGAGCAGTACTTC.

The CDR3, as DNA: TGTGCCAGCAGCGCAACAGGGTGGGATGGCTACACCTTC. This codes for CASSATGWDGYTF. The genes are TRBV11-3 and TRBJ1-2, with a tentative D call TRBD1 (6 bases). This CDR3 comprises 13 residues. V lost 5 bases, J lost 6 bases, and 13 bases lay in between. Germline assignment: CDR1 SGHNT and CDR2 YENEEA.

This clone was seen once. This chain links TRBV23-1 with TRBJ2-2; D might be TRBD1 (6 bases). TRBV23-1 is recorded as an ORF, its role being uncertain. Trimming pared 5 bases from V and 9 bases from J, leaving 16 bases between. The CDR3 loop spans 14 amino acids. CDR3 loop: CASSAGTPMRELFF. CDR3 DNA sequence: TGCGCCAGCAGTGCCGGGACACCCATGAGGGAGCTGTTTTTT.

The chain couples TRBV7-9 to TRBJ2-1; D gene ambiguous. CDR1 is SEHNR and CDR2 is FQNEAQ in the germline V gene (reference sequence). Trimming pared 5 bases from V and 9 bases from J, leaving 14 bases between. This CDR3 is built from 13 residues. For the CDR3, the DNA is TGTGCCAGCAGCCTCCCTAGAGCCGGTGAGCAGTTCTTC. Translating gives CASSLPRAGEQFF.

This clone was seen once. The chain is built from TRBV7-8 and TRBJ2-5; 9 positions match TRBD2. The CDR3 length is 15 residues. Trimming at V came to 7 bases and at J to 5 bases, leaving 11 bases not matched to a gene. CDR1 is SGHVS, CDR2 FQNEAQ, per germline. CDR3 in DNA: TGTGCCAGCACCGGGGGACTAGCCGACGGGGAGACCCAGTACTTC. Encoded protein: CASTGGLADGETQYF.

The rearrangement uses TRBV6-1 and TRBJ1-6; the match to TRBD1 covers 7 bases. The V gene end was trimmed by 2 bases and the J gene end by 5 bases; junction bases not matched to a gene: 3. Per germline, CDR1 MNHNS and CDR2 SASEGT. This CDR3 comprises 15 residues. CDR3 protein: CASSESQGDNSPLHF. CDR3 in DNA: TGTGCCAGCAGTGAATCCCAGGGGGATAATTCACCCCTCCACTTT.

In DNA, the CDR3 is TGTGCCAGCAGCCAAGGTGCCCCTACCCAGTACTTC. Protein product: CASSQGAPTQYF. V and J are TRBV3-1 (or the pseudogene TRBV3-2) and TRBJ2-7; unclear D gene. CDR3 length: 12 residues. Germline assignment: CDR1 LGHDT and CDR2 YNNKEL (reference sequence). V was clipped by 1 base and J by 10 bases, with 11 bases between them.

This chain connects TRBV18 to TRBJ1-5; 10 bases align to TRBD1. The germline V gene has CDR1 KGHSH and CDR2 LQKENI. The CDR3 is 17 residues long. V dropped 3 bases and J dropped 8; count of bases not matched to a gene: 13. The CDR3 nucleotides are TGTGCCAGCTCACCTGGGGACAGGGGTCCCTGGGTTGAGCCCCAGCATTTT. As protein: CASSPGDRGPWVEPQHF. The whole variable domain, remainder taken from reference TRBV18 and TRBJ1-5, is NAGVMQNPRHLVRRRGQEARLRCSPMKGHSHVYWYRQLPEEGLKFMVYLQKENIIDESGMPKERFSAEFPKEGPSILRIQQVVRGDSAAYFCASSPGDRGPWVEPQHFGDGTRLSIL.

The V and J genes are TRBV10-3 and TRBJ1-5; TRBD1 agrees at 8 bases. Germline V gene data show CDR1 as ENHRY and CDR2 as SYGVKD. The CDR3 totals 14 residues. V lost 6 bases to trimming and J lost 6 bases; unmatched junction nucleotides: 7. CDR3 in DNA: TGTGCCATCAGGAAAGGACAGGGAGCTCAGCCCCAGCATTTT. Residues: CAIRKGQGAQPQHF.

The V call is TRBV18, the J call TRBJ1-2; 9 bases map to TRBD1. J lost 6 bases, V lost 4 bases, and 3 bases had no gene match. The CDR3 extends over 13 amino acids. Germline V gives CDR1 KGHSH, CDR2 LQKENI. In DNA, the CDR3 is TGTGCCAGCTCACTCACAGGGGGCGATGGCTACACCTTC. Translating gives CASSLTGGDGYTF.

The V call is TRBV10-3, the J call TRBJ2-7; 9 nucleotides align to TRBD1. V dropped 5 bases and J dropped 2; count of bases not matched to a gene: 7. CDR1 and CDR2 from the germline V gene are ENHRY and SYGVKD. This CDR3 has 15 residues. This chain's CDR3 is CAISSPGQGTYEQYF. CDR3 DNA: TGTGCCATCAGTTCCCCGGGACAGGGAACCTACGAGCAGTACTTC.

This chain joins TRBV27 and TRBJ2-1, with 9 positions matching TRBD2. V was pared by 6 bases and J by 10 bases, with 16 bases of the junction left unmatched. CDR3 length: 16 amino acids. Germline V lookup: CDR1 MNHEY, CDR2 SMNVEV (reference sequence). In DNA, the CDR3 is TGTGCCAGCAGACGACAAGCCGGGACTAGCTTGGGGGAGCAGTTCTTC. This encodes CASRRQAGTSLGEQFF.

V gene TRBV20-1 combines with J gene TRBJ2-7, with 7 bases fitting TRBD2. CDR1 is DFQATT and CDR2 is SNEGSKA in the germline V gene (reference sequence). This CDR3 comprises 11 residues. J gave up 6 bases and V 4 bases, and 3 bases lay outside the gene matches. CDR3 in amino acids: CSAMASGEQYF. In DNA, the CDR3 is TGCAGTGCTATGGCTAGCGGCGAGCAGTACTTC.

This sequence joins TRBV5-1 and TRBJ2-2; TRBD2 is a possible D gene (5 bases). The V and J ends lost 5 bases and 1 base respectively, with 9 bases between them. Germline-derived CDR1 and CDR2 are SGHRS and YFSETQ. The CDR3 length is 14 residues. CDR3 sequence reads: CASRPDWNTGELFF. DNA of the CDR3: TGCGCCAGCAGACCGGACTGGAACACCGGGGAGCTGTTTTTT. Based on the CDR3 plus reference TRBV5-1 and TRBJ2-2, the full variable domain is KAGVTQTPRYLIKTRGQQVTLSCSPISGHRSVSWYQQTPGQGLQFLFEYFSETQRNKGNFPGRFSGRQFSNSRSEMNVSTLELGDSALYLCASRPDWNTGELFFGEGSRLTVL.

Written as DNA, the CDR3 is TGTGCCAGTAGTTGGGGGACTAGCGACGATGAGCAGTTCTTC. Protein product: CASSWGTSDDEQFF. This rearrangement joins TRBV19 to TRBJ2-1, with TRBD2 matching 10 bases. The CDR3 consists of 14 residues. Germline trimming cut 5 bases from V and 8 bases from J; bases unmatched to any gene: 6. CDR1 and CDR2 from the germline V gene are LNHDA and SQIVND (reference sequence).

In this sample, this clone turned up once. The rearrangement joins TRBV5-1 to TRBJ2-5; D not resolved. In germline, CDR1 is SGHRS, CDR2 YFSETQ. V lost 2 bases and J lost 3, with 11 bases in between. The CDR3 consists of 14 residues. The CDR3 DNA reads as TGCGCCAGCAGCTTTGGCGGCGCCGAAGAGACCCAGTACTTC. This sequence encodes CASSFGGAEETQYF.